A selection of T cell receptor beta chains follows, all from one sample in a study of blood T cell repertoires in COVID-19. Produced via immunoSEQ multiplex PCR; TCRdb's table is partial and in-frame only. Of 87,000 or so clones in the sample, roughly 86% were seen once. The sample consisted of peripheral blood. The receptors were gathered from a human donor with acute or convalescent COVID-19. The donor label of this sample is uncertain. Each CDR3 is given with its conserved first and last residue. A D gene is named only where the DNA matches it firmly. The size field is filled for only some rows; it gives once, few, many or a size class.

cdr3_aa	cdr3_nt	j_call	v_call	cdr3_length	clone_size	d_call
CASSEQSSGNTIYF	TGCGCCAGCAGTGAACAAAGCTCTGGAAACACCATATATTTT	TRBJ1-3	TRBV10-2	14	NA	NA
CASSQGAGTEAFF	TGTGCCAGCAGCCAAGGGGCCGGAACTGAAGCTTTCTTT	TRBJ1-1	TRBV3-1/TRBV3-2	13	NA	NA
CASNVGGGGNEQFF	TGTGCCAGCAACGTCGGCGGGGGTGGGAATGAGCAGTTCTTC	TRBJ2-1	TRBV27	14	NA	TRBD2
CASSLGADLFGELFF	TGTGCCAGCAGCTTGGGGGCGGACCTTTTCGGGGAGCTGTTTTTT	TRBJ2-2	TRBV9	15	NA	NA
CASSLRHNIGNTIYF	TGTGCCAGCAGCCTGAGGCATAATATTGGAAACACCATATATTTT	TRBJ1-3	TRBV7-6	15	NA	NA
CASSESLRAGGRADTQYF	TGTGCCAGCAGTGAATCCCTTAGAGCGGGGGGCAGGGCAGATACGCAGTATTTT	TRBJ2-3	TRBV6-1	18	NA	TRBD2
CASSQDPDRGSYNEQFF	TGTGCCAGCAGCCAAGACCCTGATAGGGGGTCCTACAATGAGCAGTTCTTC	TRBJ2-1	TRBV3-1/TRBV3-2	17	NA	NA
CASSLEGNGGAQYF	TGTGCCAGCAGTTTAGAGGGTAACGGGGGGGCTCAGTACTTC	TRBJ2-7	TRBV27	14	NA	TRBD2
CASSSTGRNTGELFF	TGTGCCAGCAGCTCAACCGGGAGAAATACCGGGGAGCTGTTTTTT	TRBJ2-2	TRBV7-3	15	few	NA
CATSDPVAGALQETQYF	TGTGCCACCAGTGATCCGGTGGCGGGGGCCCTCCAAGAGACCCAGTACTTC	TRBJ2-5	TRBV24-1	17	NA	NA
CATPQGMNTEAFF	TGTGCCACCCCCCAGGGTATGAACACTGAAGCTTTCTTT	TRBJ1-1	TRBV2	13	NA	NA
CASSSGLAVGETQYF	TGTGCCAGCAGCTCGGGACTAGCGGTTGGGGAGACCCAGTACTTC	TRBJ2-5	TRBV7-9	15	NA	TRBD2
CASGFGARPQHF	TGTGCCAGTGGCTTTGGGGCTAGGCCCCAGCATTTT	TRBJ1-5	TRBV19	12	few	NA
CASRGAGGKTEAFF	TGTGCCAGCAGAGGGGCAGGGGGCAAAACTGAAGCTTTCTTT	TRBJ1-1	TRBV5-4	14	NA	TRBD1
CASSLISTGTYGYTF	TGTGCCAGCAGTTTAATCTCCACAGGGACCTATGGCTACACCTTC	TRBJ1-2	TRBV27	15	NA	NA
CASSVEGQGNEKLFF	TGTGCCAGCAGCGTAGAGGGACAGGGAAATGAAAAACTGTTTTTT	TRBJ1-4	TRBV9	15	NA	TRBD1
CASSLDGGGPDTQYF	TGTGCCAGCAGCTTAGACGGGGGGGGTCCAGATACGCAGTATTTT	TRBJ2-3	TRBV7-2	15	NA	TRBD2
CASSLGAARFNEKLFF	TGTGCCAGCAGCTTAGGAGCTGCTCGCTTTAATGAAAAACTGTTTTTT	TRBJ1-4	TRBV7-9	16	NA	NA
CASSPRAPTDTQYF	TGTGCCAGCAGCCCCAGGGCACCCACAGATACGCAGTATTTT	TRBJ2-3	TRBV7-9	14	once	NA
CASSPTAPGGTLEAGNTIYF	TGTGCCAGCTCACCCACAGCCCCAGGGGGAACGTTGGAGGCTGGAAACACCATATATTTT	TRBJ1-3	TRBV18	20	NA	TRBD1
CASSLGTTYNSPLHF	TGTGCCAGCAGCTTAGGGACAACTTATAATTCACCCCTCCACTTT	TRBJ1-6	TRBV7-6	15	once	NA
CASSAGLPRRGYTF	TGTGCCAGCAGTGCGGGCCTCCCCAGGAGGGGCTACACCTTC	TRBJ1-2	TRBV27	14	NA	NA
CASSKAKRRDSNYGYTF	TGTGCCAGCAGCAAAGCGAAGAGACGGGACTCTAACTATGGCTACACCTTC	TRBJ1-2	TRBV21-1	17	NA	NA
CASSDHTGGNEQFF	TGTGCCAGCAGCGACCACACAGGGGGCAATGAGCAGTTCTTC	TRBJ2-1	TRBV2	14	NA	TRBD1
CASSQHGGETEAFF	TGTGCCAGCAGTCAACACGGGGGGGAGACTGAAGCTTTCTTT	TRBJ1-1	TRBV6-5	14	few	NA
CASSLRGAGSYEQYF	TGTGCCAGCAGCTTGCGGGGGGCCGGGTCCTACGAGCAGTACTTC	TRBJ2-7	TRBV7-9	15	once	TRBD2
CASRDSATLFSGYTF	TGTGCCAGTAGGGACAGTGCTACTTTATTTTCTGGCTACACCTTC	TRBJ1-2	TRBV2	15	once	TRBD1
CASSHSYEQYF	TGTGCCAGCAGTCACTCGTACGAGCAGTACTTC	TRBJ2-7	TRBV12-3/TRBV12-4	11	NA	NA
CASQTSGSTDTQYF	TGTGCCAGCCAAACTAGCGGAAGCACAGATACGCAGTATTTT	TRBJ2-3	TRBV21-1	14	NA	NA
CASRANPDTQYF	TGTGCCAGTAGGGCAAACCCAGATACGCAGTATTTT	TRBJ2-3	TRBV19	12	NA	NA
CSVEAQGRSNEQFF	TGCAGCGTTGAAGCACAGGGAAGAAGTAATGAGCAGTTCTTC	TRBJ2-1	TRBV29-1	14	NA	NA
CASSQQGLREQYF	TGTGCCAGCAGCCAACAGGGTCTTCGCGAGCAGTACTTC	TRBJ2-7	TRBV3-1/TRBV3-2	13	NA	NA
CASSLAGRTGELFF	TGTGCCAGCAGCTTAGCGGGGCGGACCGGGGAGCTGTTTTTT	TRBJ2-2	TRBV7-2	14	NA	NA
CASSQVLTASSYEQYF	TGCGCCAGCAGCCAAGTCTTGACTGCTAGCTCCTACGAGCAGTACTTC	TRBJ2-7	TRBV4-1	16	NA	NA
CASTSGPGGSSNQPQHF	TGCGCCAGCACCTCTGGGCCAGGGGGCTCGAGCAATCAGCCCCAGCATTTT	TRBJ1-5	TRBV10-2	17	NA	TRBD1
CASSVGAGVGETQYF	TGTGCCAGCAGCGTGGGGGCGGGGGTAGGGGAGACCCAGTACTTC	TRBJ2-5	TRBV9	15	NA	NA
CAWREGWGKGQPQHF	TGTGCCTGGAGGGAGGGCTGGGGGAAGGGTCAGCCCCAGCATTTT	TRBJ1-5	TRBV30	15	NA	NA
CASSFNGGLGHLPYEQYF	TGCGCCAGCAGCTTTAATGGCGGACTGGGACACCTCCCTTACGAGCAGTACTTC	TRBJ2-7	TRBV5-1	18	NA	NA
CATSDATGGEQFF	TGTGCCACCAGTGACGCCACAGGGGGTGAGCAGTTCTTC	TRBJ2-1	TRBV24-1	13	NA	TRBD1
CASRTGTGYDYGYTF	TGTGCCAGCAGAACCGGGACAGGGTATGACTATGGCTACACCTTC	TRBJ1-2	TRBV6-5	15	once	TRBD1
CATSDSIQGNQPQHF	TGTGCCACCAGTGATTCGATACAGGGTAACCAGCCCCAGCATTTT	TRBJ1-5	TRBV24-1	15	NA	NA
CASSPQGQYNSPLHF	TGTGCCAGCTCACCCCAGGGACAGTATAATTCACCCCTCCACTTT	TRBJ1-6	TRBV18	15	NA	TRBD1
CASSLGQAVYGYTF	TGTGCCAGCAGCTTGGGACAGGCTGTCTATGGCTACACCTTC	TRBJ1-2	TRBV7-2	14	NA	TRBD1
CASSPRDTGYTF	TGTGCCAGCAGCCCAAGGGACACGGGCTACACCTTC	TRBJ1-2	TRBV7-9	12	NA	NA
CASKRTVDSYEQYF	TGCGCCAGCAAGCGGACGGTCGACTCCTACGAGCAGTACTTC	TRBJ2-7	TRBV5-1	14	NA	NA
CATSGGYWTGSPNSPLHF	TGTGCCACCAGCGGCGGCTACTGGACAGGGTCCCCTAATTCACCCCTCCACTTT	TRBJ1-6	TRBV15	18	NA	TRBD1
CASSIGGSTGNTIYF	TGTGCCAGTAGTATTGGGGGGTCTACTGGAAACACCATATATTTT	TRBJ1-3	TRBV19	15	NA	NA
CASSLQGMDSPLHF	TGTGCCAGCAGCTTGCAGGGTATGGATTCACCCCTCCACTTT	TRBJ1-6	TRBV5-4	14	NA	NA
CASSRTGDHTGELFF	TGTGCCAGCAGCCGGACAGGGGATCACACCGGGGAGCTGTTTTTT	TRBJ2-2	TRBV3-1/TRBV3-2	15	once	TRBD1
CASSAQGLNTEAFF	TGTGCCAGCAGCGCACAGGGACTGAACACTGAAGCTTTCTTT	TRBJ1-1	TRBV7-3	14	NA	NA